A single sample gave rise to the 22 T cell receptor beta chains below, sequenced in a study of T cell responses to AZD1222 COVID-19 vaccine. Here immunoSEQ multiplex PCR was the method, and the copy in TCRdb shows in-frame clones only, minus some. The repertoire holds roughly 93,000 clones, approximately 86% seen once, with 5% to 7.5% in the top ten. The starting material was peripheral blood, obtained on day 0 of AZD1222 vaccination. The receptors derive from an adult in good health.

This rearrangement joins TRBV30 to TRBJ1-5; possibly TRBD1 for D (6 bases). The V end lost 2 bases, the J end lost 4 bases, and 15 bases lay between the germline ends. The V gene's germline CDR1 is GTSNPN and CDR2 SVGIG (reference sequence). This CDR3 contains 15 residues. CDR3 nucleotide sequence: TGTGCCTGGAGTTTCTTCGGGGGGACAAATCAGCCCCAGCATTTT. This codes for CAWSFFGGTNQPQHF.

V gene TRBV19 combines with J gene TRBJ2-7; 9 nucleotides match TRBD2. The ends lost 3 bases at V and 0 bases at J; junction bases unmatched: 6. CDR3 length equals 16 residues. Germline V gene lookup returns CDR1 LNHDA and CDR2 SQIVND (reference sequence). CDR3 sequence reads: CASSIRPSGASYEQYF. The CDR3 DNA reads as TGTGCCAGTAGTATCCGCCCTAGCGGGGCCTCCTACGAGCAGTACTTC. Using reference TRBV19 and TRBJ2-7 for the parts outside the CDR3, the full variable domain is DGGITQSPKYLFRKEGQNVTLSCEQNLNHDAMYWYRQDPGQGLRLIYYSQIVNDFQKGDIAEGYSVSREKKESFPLTVTSAQKNPTAFYLCASSIRPSGASYEQYFGPGTRLTVT.

CDR3 sequence (DNA): TGTGCCAGCTCACCGGTGTGGCAGAGCTATGGCTACACCTTC. Translation gives CASSPVWQSYGYTF. The gene calls are TRBV18 and TRBJ1-2; D gene uncertain. The germline V gene has CDR1 KGHSH and CDR2 LQKENI. This CDR3 spans 14 amino acids. V was clipped by 3 bases and J by 4 bases, with 12 bases between them.

This sequence joins TRBV4-2 and TRBJ2-5, with a weak D call TRBD1 (6 bases). Trimming pared 4 bases from V and 2 bases from J, leaving 8 bases between. The CDR3 consists of 13 residues. CDR1 and CDR2 (germline): LGHNA, YNFKEQ. The CDR3 region is CASSPTGQETQYF. Here the CDR3 DNA reads TGTGCCAGCAGCCCCACAGGGCAAGAGACCCAGTACTTC.

This clone showed up just a few times. The gene calls are TRBV21-1 and TRBJ1-5; TRBD1 is the table's D call, not checked against the DNA. TRBV21-1 is a documented pseudogene. This CDR3 is built from 21 residues. CDR3 loop: CASSKVSWWTGLLYSNQPQHF. DNA for the CDR3: TGTGCCAGCAGCAAAGTATCTTGGTGGACAGGCCTCCTTTATAGCAATCAGCCCCAGCATTTT.

The chain recombines TRBV29-1 with TRBJ1-1, with D unclear. CDR1 SQVTM and CDR2 ANQGSEA come from the germline V gene. There are 13 residues in the CDR3. V was clipped by 6 bases and J by 6 bases, with 17 bases between them. The CDR3 sequence is CSVLDMGSAEAFF. Written as DNA, the CDR3 is TGCAGCGTCCTAGACATGGGATCCGCTGAAGCTTTCTTT.

V gene TRBV5-4 combines with J gene TRBJ1-2; TRBD1 matches 7 bases. With 0 bases clipped from V and 8 bases from J, the junction kept 7 bases outside the gene matches. The length of the CDR3 is 14 residues. Germline CDR1 is SGHNT and CDR2 is YYREEE (reference sequence). In DNA form, the CDR3 reads TGTGCCAGCAGCTTGGCCGAGGGGGCCTACGGCTACACCTTC. This translates into CASSLAEGAYGYTF.

This sequence joins TRBV10-3 and TRBJ2-3, with a tentative D call TRBD1 (6 bases). This CDR3 region has 17 residues. Per germline, CDR1 ENHRY and CDR2 SYGVKD. V lost 0 bases to trimming and J lost 0 bases, with 13 bases between them. The CDR3 bases are TGTGCCATCAGTGAGTCGATGACCGGACAGAGCACAGATACGCAGTATTTT. It codes for CAISESMTGQSTDTQYF.

V usage is TRBV4-3 and J usage is TRBJ1-1; D not certain. The germline gives CDR1 LGHNA, CDR2 YSLEER. The ends were cut back, 0 bases at V and 0 bases at J, with 5 bases in the middle. The CDR3 loop spans 14 amino acids. The CDR3, as DNA: TGCGCCAGCAGCCAAGATTCAGTGAACACTGAAGCTTTCTTT. Protein: CASSQDSVNTEAFF.

This clone was counted a single time. The chain employs TRBV5-1 and TRBJ2-7; 8 positions match TRBD1. This CDR3 region has 15 residues. The trim removed 4 bases at V and 6 bases at J, leaving 12 bases unmatched. Per germline, CDR1 SGHRS and CDR2 YFSETQ. The CDR3 DNA is TGCGCCAGCAGCGACGGACAGGGCTTTTTGAGCGAGCAGTACTTC. Translating gives CASSDGQGFLSEQYF.

This rearrangement joins TRBV12-5 to TRBJ1-6, with TRBD1 identical over 10 bases. The CDR3 is 16 residues long. V was pared by 6 bases and J by 7 bases, with 9 bases of the junction left unmatched. The germline gives CDR1 LGHNT, CDR2 FRNRAP. The CDR3 region has the DNA TGTGCTAGTGGCAAGCCAGACAGGGGGCGAAATTCACCCCTCCACTTT. This sequence encodes CASGKPDRGRNSPLHF. Supplemented by reference TRBV12-5 and TRBJ1-6, the full variable domain reads DARVTQTPRHKVTEMGQEVTMRCQPILGHNTVFWYRQTMMQGLELLAYFRNRAPLDDSGMPKDRFSAEMPDATLATLKIQPSEPRDSAVYFCASGKPDRGRNSPLHFGNGTRLTVT.

Turning to this clone: A read error may produce the germline difference seen at one junction end. The chain employs TRBV6-2 or TRBV6-3 and TRBJ1-1; possible D gene TRBD1, 5 bases. The CDR3 runs to 14 residues. CDR1 and CDR2 from the germline V gene are MNHEY and SVGEGT. CDR3 loop: CASSYSRGGDLYTF. In DNA form, the CDR3 reads TGTGCCAGCAGTTACTCTCGGGGCGGAGACCTCTACACTTTC.

The V and J genes are TRBV7-7 and TRBJ2-5, with D possibly being TRBD2 (5 bases). Germline-derived CDR1 and CDR2 are SSHAT and FNYEAQ (reference sequence). With 2 bases removed from V and 5 bases from J, the gap between germline ends came to 15 bases. The CDR3 has 15 residues. CDR3 nucleotides: TGTGCCAGCAGCTTAATGGCGCTAGCCGGCGAGACCCAGTACTTC. Amino acid sequence: CASSLMALAGETQYF.

The chain is built from TRBV19 and TRBJ2-1, with D perhaps matching TRBD1 (6 bases). This CDR3 contains 15 residues. V lost 4 bases and J lost 0, with 10 bases in between. Germline loops: CDR1 LNHDA, CDR2 SQIVND (reference sequence). In DNA form, the CDR3 reads TGTGCCAGTAGTACAGGGGAAAGCTCCTACAATGAGCAGTTCTTC. Protein sequence: CASSTGESSYNEQFF. The entire variable domain, with the rest obtained from reference TRBV19 and TRBJ2-1, is as follows: DGGITQSPKYLFRKEGQNVTLSCEQNLNHDAMYWYRQDPGQGLRLIYYSQIVNDFQKGDIAEGYSVSREKKESFPLTVTSAQKNPTAFYLCASSTGESSYNEQFFGPGTRLTVL.

The chain recombines TRBV7-2 with TRBJ2-2; the D is unclear. The V gene lost 4 bases and the J gene lost 7 bases, with 13 bases spanning the gap. Germline V gene sequence: CDR1 SGHTA, CDR2 FQGNSA. This CDR3 region has 14 residues. The CDR3 region has the DNA TGTGCCAGCAGCTCCAGCATAGGGTTCGGGGAGCTGTTTTTT. Protein: CASSSSIGFGELFF.

V gene TRBV5-1 combines with J gene TRBJ1-1; 7 bases line up with TRBD1. This CDR3 contains 15 residues. The V segment lost 3 bases and the J segment 2 bases; nucleotides outside the gene matches: 7. Germline-derived CDR1 and CDR2 are SGHRS and YFSETQ. CDR3 protein: CASSSIAGGNTEAFF. The CDR3 DNA is TGCGCCAGCAGCTCGATCGCAGGGGGTAACACTGAAGCTTTCTTT.

This clone is medium-sized in the sample. The gene calls are TRBV6-1 and TRBJ2-7; 7 nucleotides match TRBD2. The CDR3 contains 17 residues. Trimming removed 2 bases from V and 0 bases from J; junction bases left unmatched: 10. CDR1 and CDR2 from the germline V gene are MNHNS and SASEGT. CDR3 bases: TGTGCCAGCAGTGAATTAAGTGGCGGGAGCAACTCCTACGAGCAGTACTTC. Translating it yields CASSELSGGSNSYEQYF.

This clone occurred once. The V and J genes are TRBV30 and TRBJ2-7; weak D call: TRBD2 (5 bases). Trimming removed 0 bases from V and 6 bases from J, with 15 bases in between. Germline values: CDR1 GTSNPN, CDR2 SVGIG (reference sequence). This CDR3 region has 14 residues. The CDR3 sequence is CAWSVDSRGSEQYF. CDR3 nucleotide sequence: TGTGCCTGGAGTGTAGACTCTCGAGGGTCCGAGCAGTACTTC.

V usage is TRBV4-2 and J usage is TRBJ2-7; tentatively, D is TRBD1 or TRBD2 (6 bases each). Germline loops: CDR1 LGHNA, CDR2 YNFKEQ. The germline V and J ends were trimmed by 0 bases and 2 bases, with 11 bases remaining between them. The CDR3 is 15 residues long. The CDR3 DNA sequence: TGTGCCAGCAGCCAAGATGTCGGGGGCCCCTACGAGCAGTACTTC. It specifies CASSQDVGGPYEQYF.

The gene calls are TRBV21-1 and TRBJ1-3. TRBV21-1 is assigned pseudogene status. The CDR3 spans 11 residues. Here the CDR3 DNA reads TGTGCCAGCAGCCCTAGAAACACCATATATTTT. Its translation is CASSPRNTIYF.

The chain joins TRBV6-5 to TRBJ1-2, with 10 bases fitting TRBD1. The V gene end was trimmed by 11 bases and the J gene end by 7 bases; junction bases not matched to a gene: 7. The CDR3 is made up of 12 amino acids. The germline CDR1 and CDR2 sequences are MNHEY and SVGAGI. In DNA, the CDR3 is TGTGCCGCCCGACAGGGGGCAATTGGCTACACCTTC. Amino acids: CAARQGAIGYTF.

V and J are TRBV7-6 and TRBJ1-5, with 7 bases that match TRBD1. CDR1 and CDR2 (germline): SGHVS, FNYEAQ. The junction had 3 bases not matched to a gene; V was cut back by 4 bases and J by 0 bases. The CDR3 totals 15 residues. The DNA of the CDR3 is TGTGCCAGCAGCTCCACAGGGGATAGCAATCAGCCCCAGCATTTT. Translated, it gives CASSSTGDSNQPQHF.